Sequencing of this TCR beta chain was carried out in a study of T cell responses to AZD1222 COVID-19 vaccine. About the study: Pooled together were second doses at about 4 or about 12 weeks.

On this clone: The antigen remains unidentified.

Study-wide points: Two AZD1222 doses significantly raised spike-specific TCR breadth and depth over controls. Repertoires were obtained solely post-peak T cell response. Reportedly, close to half of spike-specific TCRs are directed against unmutated variant regions.

Clones were sequenced by immunoSEQ multiplex PCR, and TCRdb holds only the in-frame ones, with some missing. In the table there are about 130,000 clones, about 91% of which are singletons. The CDR3 consists of 13 residues. CDR1 is SQVTM, CDR2 ANQGSEA, per germline. V gave up 6 bases and J gave up 0 bases, with 11 bases separating them. Sequenced here: peripheral blood, sampled on day 0 of AZD1222 vaccination. This rearrangement joins TRBV29-1 to TRBJ1-1; D not certain. This TCR was sampled from an adult in good health. CDR3 bases: TGCAGCGTACCTGCCGGACTGAACACTGAAGCTTTCTTT. It specifies CSVPAGLNTEAFF.